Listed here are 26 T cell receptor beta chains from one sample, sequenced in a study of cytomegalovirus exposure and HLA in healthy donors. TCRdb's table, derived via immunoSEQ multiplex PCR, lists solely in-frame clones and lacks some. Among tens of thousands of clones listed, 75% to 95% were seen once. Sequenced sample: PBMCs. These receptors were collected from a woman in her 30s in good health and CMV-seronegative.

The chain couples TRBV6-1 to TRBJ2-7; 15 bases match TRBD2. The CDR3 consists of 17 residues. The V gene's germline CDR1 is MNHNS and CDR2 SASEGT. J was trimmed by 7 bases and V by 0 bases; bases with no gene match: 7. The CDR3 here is CASSEAGLAGGPGEQYF. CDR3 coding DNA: TGTGCCAGCAGTGAAGCTGGACTAGCGGGAGGGCCGGGTGAGCAGTACTTC.

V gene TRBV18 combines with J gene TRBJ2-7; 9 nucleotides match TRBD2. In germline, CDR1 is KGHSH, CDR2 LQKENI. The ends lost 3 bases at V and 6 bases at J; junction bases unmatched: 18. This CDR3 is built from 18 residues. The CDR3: CASSPGLAGHSIWGEQYF. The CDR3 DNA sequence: TGTGCCAGCTCACCTGGGCTAGCGGGACACAGCATCTGGGGCGAGCAGTACTTC.

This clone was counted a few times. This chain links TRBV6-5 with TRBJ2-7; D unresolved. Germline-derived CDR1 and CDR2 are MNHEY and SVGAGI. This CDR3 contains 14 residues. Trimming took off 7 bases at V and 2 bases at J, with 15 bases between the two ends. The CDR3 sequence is CASTSRRGPYEQYF. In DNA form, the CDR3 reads TGTGCCAGCACATCACGGAGAGGCCCCTACGAGCAGTACTTC.

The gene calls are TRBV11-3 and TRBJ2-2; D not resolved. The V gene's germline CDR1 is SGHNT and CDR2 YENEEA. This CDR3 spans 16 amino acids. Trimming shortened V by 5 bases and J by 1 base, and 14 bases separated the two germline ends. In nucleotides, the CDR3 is TGTGCCAGCAGCCCGAAGACTCTGGAGAACACCGGGGAGCTGTTTTTT. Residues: CASSPKTLENTGELFF. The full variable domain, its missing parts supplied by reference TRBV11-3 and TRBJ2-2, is EAGVVQSPRYKIIEKKQPVAFWCNPISGHNTLYWYLQNLGQGPELLIRYENEEAVDDSQLPKDRFSAERLKGVDSTLKIQPAELGDSAVYLCASSPKTLENTGELFFGEGSRLTVL.

The CDR3 sequence is CASSGSRDRDYTEAFF. CDR3 DNA: TGTGCCAGCAGTGGATCGCGGGACAGGGACTACACTGAAGCTTTCTTT. The chain joins TRBV25-1 to TRBJ1-1; TRBD1 matches 9 bases. Germline V gene sequence: CDR1 MGHDK, CDR2 SYGVNS. The CDR3 length is 16 residues. V lost 4 bases, J lost 3 bases, and 9 bases stayed unmatched.

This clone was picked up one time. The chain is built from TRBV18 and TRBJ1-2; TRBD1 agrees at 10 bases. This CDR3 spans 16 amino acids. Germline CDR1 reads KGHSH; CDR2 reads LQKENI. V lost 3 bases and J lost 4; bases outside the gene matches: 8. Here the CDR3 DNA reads TGTGCCAGCTCACCCCCCCGGGACAGGGGTATCTATGGCTACACCTTC. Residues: CASSPPRDRGIYGYTF.

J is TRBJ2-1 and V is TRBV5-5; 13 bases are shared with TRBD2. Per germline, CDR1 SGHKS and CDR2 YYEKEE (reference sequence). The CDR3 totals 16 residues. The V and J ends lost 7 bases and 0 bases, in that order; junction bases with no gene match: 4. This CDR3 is CASSRTSGSSYNEQFF. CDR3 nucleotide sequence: TGTGCCAGCTCCCGGACTAGCGGGAGCTCCTACAATGAGCAGTTCTTC.

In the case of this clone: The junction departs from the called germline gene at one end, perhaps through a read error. Here the CDR3 reads CASSEMGLAGEAQYF. The CDR3 DNA is TGTGCCAGCAGTGAAATGGGACTAGCGGGAGAGGCCCAGTACTTC. The genes are TRBV2 and TRBJ2-5; TRBD2 matches at 14 bases. Germline CDR1 SNHLY, CDR2 FYNNEI. This CDR3 region has 15 residues.

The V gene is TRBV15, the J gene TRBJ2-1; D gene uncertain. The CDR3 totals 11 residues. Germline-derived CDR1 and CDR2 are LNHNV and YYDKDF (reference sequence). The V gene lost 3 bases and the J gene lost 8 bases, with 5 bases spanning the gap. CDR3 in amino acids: CATSRSDEQFF. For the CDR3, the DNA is TGTGCCACCAGCAGGTCGGATGAGCAGTTCTTC.

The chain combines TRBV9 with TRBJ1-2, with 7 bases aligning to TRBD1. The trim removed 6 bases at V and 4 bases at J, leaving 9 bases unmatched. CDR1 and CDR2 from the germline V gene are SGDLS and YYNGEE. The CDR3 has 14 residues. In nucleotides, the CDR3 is TGTGCCAGCACCGCAGGGGGGAGCAGCTATGGCTACACCTTC. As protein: CASTAGGSSYGYTF. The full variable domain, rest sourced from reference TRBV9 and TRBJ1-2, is DSGVTQTPKHLITATGQRVTLRCSPRSGDLSVYWYQQSLDQGLQFLIQYYNGEERAKGNILERFSAQQFPDLHSELNLSSLELGDSALYFCASTAGGSSYGYTFGSGTRLTVV.

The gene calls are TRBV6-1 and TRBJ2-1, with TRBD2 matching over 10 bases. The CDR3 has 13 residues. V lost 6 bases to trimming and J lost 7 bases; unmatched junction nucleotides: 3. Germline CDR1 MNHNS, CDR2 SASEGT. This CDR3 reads CASSFSGGNEQFF. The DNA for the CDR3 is TGTGCCAGCAGCTTTAGCGGGGGGAATGAGCAGTTCTTC.

In DNA form, the CDR3 reads TGCGCCAGCAGGTGGACTAGCGGGAGCTACAATGAGCAGTTCTTC. The encoded protein is CASRWTSGSYNEQFF. The gene calls are TRBV5-1 and TRBJ2-1; 13 nucleotides agree with TRBD2. The CDR3 consists of 15 residues. The V segment lost 5 bases and the J segment 3 bases; nucleotides outside the gene matches: 2. CDR1 SGHRS and CDR2 YFSETQ come from the germline V gene.

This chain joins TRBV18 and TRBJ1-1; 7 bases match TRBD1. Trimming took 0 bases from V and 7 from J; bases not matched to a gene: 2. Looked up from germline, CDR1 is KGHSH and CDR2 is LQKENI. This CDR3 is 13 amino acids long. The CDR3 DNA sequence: TGTGCCAGCTCACCACCGAACAGGGGTGAAGCTTTCTTT. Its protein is CASSPPNRGEAFF.

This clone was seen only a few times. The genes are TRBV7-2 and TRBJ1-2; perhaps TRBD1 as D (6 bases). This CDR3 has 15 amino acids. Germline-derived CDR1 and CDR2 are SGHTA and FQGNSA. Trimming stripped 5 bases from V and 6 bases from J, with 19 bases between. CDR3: CASSRRGGGFNGYTF. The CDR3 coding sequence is TGTGCCAGCAGCCGACGCGGGGGCGGATTCAATGGCTACACCTTC.

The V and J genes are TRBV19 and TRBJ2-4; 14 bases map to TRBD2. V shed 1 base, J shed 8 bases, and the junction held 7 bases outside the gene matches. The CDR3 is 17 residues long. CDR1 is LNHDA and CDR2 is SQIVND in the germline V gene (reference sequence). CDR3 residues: CASSIVGTSGSWDIQYF. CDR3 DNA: TGTGCCAGTAGTATAGTAGGGACTAGCGGGAGTTGGGACATTCAGTACTTC.

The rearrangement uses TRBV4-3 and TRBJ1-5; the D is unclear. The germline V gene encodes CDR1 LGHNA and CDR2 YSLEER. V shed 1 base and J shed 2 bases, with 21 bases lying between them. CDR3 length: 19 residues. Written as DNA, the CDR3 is TGCGCCAGCAGCCAAGGACTTAGGCTCCATTTTATTCGCAATCAGCCCCAGCATTTT. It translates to CASSQGLRLHFIRNQPQHF.

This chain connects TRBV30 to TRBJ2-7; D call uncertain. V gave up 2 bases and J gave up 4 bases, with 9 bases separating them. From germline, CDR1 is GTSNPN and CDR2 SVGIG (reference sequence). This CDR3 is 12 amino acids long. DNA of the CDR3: TGTGCCTGGAGTCTCTCCGGGTACGAGCAGTACTTC. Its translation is CAWSLSGYEQYF.

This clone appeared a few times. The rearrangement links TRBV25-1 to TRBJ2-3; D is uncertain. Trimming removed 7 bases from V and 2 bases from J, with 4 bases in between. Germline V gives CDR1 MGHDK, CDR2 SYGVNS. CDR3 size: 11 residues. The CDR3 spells CASTYTDTQYF. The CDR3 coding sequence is TGTGCCAGCACCTACACAGATACGCAGTATTTT.

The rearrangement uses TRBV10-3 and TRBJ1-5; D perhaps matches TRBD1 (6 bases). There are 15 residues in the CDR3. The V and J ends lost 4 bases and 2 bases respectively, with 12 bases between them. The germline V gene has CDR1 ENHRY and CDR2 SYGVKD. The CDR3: CAISGSGVGNQPQHF. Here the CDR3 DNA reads TGTGCCATCAGTGGTTCAGGGGTTGGCAATCAGCCCCAGCATTTT.

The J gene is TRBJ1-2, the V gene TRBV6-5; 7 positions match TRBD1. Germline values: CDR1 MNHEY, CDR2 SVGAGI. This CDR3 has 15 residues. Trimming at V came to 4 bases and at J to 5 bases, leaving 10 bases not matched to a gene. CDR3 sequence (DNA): TGTGCCAGCAGTTCCCAAATAGGGGGCGGATATGGCTACACCTTC. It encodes CASSSQIGGGYGYTF.

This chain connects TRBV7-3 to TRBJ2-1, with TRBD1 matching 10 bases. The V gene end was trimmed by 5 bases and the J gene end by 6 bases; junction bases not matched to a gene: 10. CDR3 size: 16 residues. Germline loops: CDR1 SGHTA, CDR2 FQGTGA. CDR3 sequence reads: CASSAPPGTGVNEQFF. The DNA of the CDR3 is TGTGCCAGCAGCGCACCCCCCGGGACAGGGGTCAATGAGCAGTTCTTC.

CDR3 amino acids: CAWSVQWDEQFF. DNA of the CDR3: TGTGCCTGGAGTGTACAGTGGGATGAGCAGTTCTTC. The rearrangement links TRBV30 to TRBJ2-1; D call uncertain. V was trimmed by 0 bases and J by 8 bases, leaving 8 bases between them. The CDR3 runs 12 residues. Germline CDR1 reads GTSNPN; CDR2 reads SVGIG (reference sequence).

The chain's CDR3 is CASSLEAWTGGVADTQYF. The CDR3, as DNA: TGTGCCAGCAGTTTAGAGGCCTGGACAGGGGGCGTCGCAGATACGCAGTATTTT. This chain connects TRBV28 to TRBJ2-3, with 11 bases lining up with TRBD1. CDR3 length: 18 residues. The J segment lost 4 bases and the V segment lost 2 bases, leaving 11 bases of the junction unmatched. Germline V CDR1 and CDR2: MDHEN, SYDVKM.

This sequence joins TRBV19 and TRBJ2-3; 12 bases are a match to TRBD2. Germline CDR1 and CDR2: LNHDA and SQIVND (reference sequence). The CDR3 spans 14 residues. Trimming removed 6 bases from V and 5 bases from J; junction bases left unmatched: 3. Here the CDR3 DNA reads TGTGCCAGTAGGCCGACTAGCGGGAGAGATACGCAGTATTTT. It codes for CASRPTSGRDTQYF.

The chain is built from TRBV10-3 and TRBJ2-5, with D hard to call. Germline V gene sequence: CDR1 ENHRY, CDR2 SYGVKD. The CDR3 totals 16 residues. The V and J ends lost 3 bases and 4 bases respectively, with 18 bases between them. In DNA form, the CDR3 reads TGTGCCATCAGTGACAGGCACCCCCCCTTAGGAGAGACCCAGTACTTC. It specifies CAISDRHPPLGETQYF.

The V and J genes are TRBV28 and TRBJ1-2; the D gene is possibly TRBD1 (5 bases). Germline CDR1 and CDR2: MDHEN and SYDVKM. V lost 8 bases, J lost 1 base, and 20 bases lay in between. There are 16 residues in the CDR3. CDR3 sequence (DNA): TGTGCCAGCGCTACGTTGGGGGGAAGCCTTAACTATGGCTACACCTTC. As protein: CASATLGGSLNYGYTF.